What follows describes a single TCR beta chain. Antigen specificity is unknown. The data belong to a study of OX40 agonist ivuxolimab in advanced cancers. Background on the study: Prior therapy, whether anti-PD-1, anti-PD-L1 or anti-CTLA-4, was allowed, and approximately 40% had some. Study observations and caveats: Mean expanded clone counts were higher in CD8+ than CD4+ T cells.

Sequencing was performed with immunoSEQ multiplex PCR; in TCRdb, only in-frame clones are kept and a portion is missing. The repertoire holds around 70,000 clones, with approximately 80% as singletons. The V gene end was trimmed by 1 base and the J gene end by 4 bases; junction bases not matched to a gene: 9. CDR3 length: 16 amino acids. The germline V gene has CDR1 SEHNR and CDR2 FQNEAQ (reference sequence). The V gene is TRBV7-9, the J gene TRBJ1-1; 7 nucleotides line up with TRBD1. The TCR originated in an adult with an advanced solid tumor such as melanoma, head and neck, liver or kidney cancer. The sample consisted of CD4+ or CD8+ T cells sorted from blood, taken in a trial of the OX40 agonist ivuxolimab. CDR3 sequence (DNA): TGTGCCAGCAGCTTAGGAGGGGGCGGATCTCTCACTGAAGCTTTCTTT. Its translation is CASSLGGGGSLTEAFF.